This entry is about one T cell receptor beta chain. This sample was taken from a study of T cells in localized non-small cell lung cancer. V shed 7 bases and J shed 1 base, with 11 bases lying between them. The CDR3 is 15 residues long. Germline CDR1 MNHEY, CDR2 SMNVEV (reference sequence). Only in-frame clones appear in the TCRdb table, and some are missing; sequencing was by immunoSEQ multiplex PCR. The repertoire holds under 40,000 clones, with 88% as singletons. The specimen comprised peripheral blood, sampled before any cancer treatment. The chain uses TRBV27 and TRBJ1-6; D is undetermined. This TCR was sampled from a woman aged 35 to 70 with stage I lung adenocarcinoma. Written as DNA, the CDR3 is TGTGCCAGCACCCCTTTCGGATCCTATAATTCACCCCTCCACTTT. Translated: CASTPFGSYNSPLHF.